The 32 T cell receptor beta chains below all came from one sample that was sequenced in a study of monozygotic twins with inflammatory bowel disease. Using the 5' RACE reads, TCRdb records one entry per CDR3 protein without DNA. This listing includes 350,000 to 400,000 distinct CDR3 sequences. Sequenced: blood. The source of these receptors is a human donor with ulcerative colitis or Crohn's disease, or a healthy co-twin of an affected twin (not recorded which).

The rearrangement uses TRBV28 and TRBJ1-4; TCRdb outputs TRBD1, but without DNA this stays unchecked. There are 15 residues in the CDR3. Germline CDR1 MDHEN, CDR2 SYDVKM. The CDR3: CASSSLWTGGEKLFF.

The J gene is TRBJ2-7, the V gene TRBV18; TCRdb outputs TRBD2, but without DNA this stays unchecked. The CDR3 runs to 15 residues. Germline lookup yields CDR1 KGHSH and CDR2 LQKENI. The CDR3: CASSPPPGRENEQYF.

This sequence joins TRBV5-6 and TRBJ2-1. This CDR3 is 17 amino acids long. CDR1 and CDR2 from the germline V gene are SGHDT and YYEEEE. The CDR3 loop reads CASSLISSYGFYNEQFF.

The chain employs TRBV5-5 and TRBJ2-1; the TCRdb D gene call, TRBD1, has no DNA to confirm it. CDR3 size: 17 residues. Germline V gives CDR1 SGHKS, CDR2 YYEKEE (reference sequence). CDR3 sequence: CASSLGVSGGGPNEQFF. Looking up the rest from reference TRBV5-5 and TRBJ2-1 gives the full variable domain: DAGVTQSPTHLIKTRGQQVTLRCSPISGHKSVSWYQQVLGQGPQFIFQYYEKEERGRGNFPDRFSARQFPNYSSELNVNALLLGDSALYLCASSLGVSGGGPNEQFFGPGTRLTVL.

The chain has TRBV5-1 and TRBJ2-1. The CDR3 totals 14 residues. CDR1 is SGHRS, CDR2 YFSETQ, per germline. This CDR3 reads CASSLSPVGNEQFF.

J is TRBJ1-3 and V is TRBV24-1; the TRBD1 assignment by TCRdb is unverifiable without DNA. The germline CDR1 and CDR2 sequences are KGHDR and SFDVKD. The CDR3 runs to 16 residues. The CDR3 is CATSDHGTGAGNTIYF.

This rearrangement joins TRBV5-1 to TRBJ1-2; TCRdb selects TRBD1, and the lack of DNA leaves this call unchecked. The CDR3 loop spans 14 amino acids. From germline, CDR1 is SGHRS and CDR2 YFSETQ. The chain's CDR3 is CASSLATESYGYTF.

The rearrangement links TRBV4-1 to TRBJ2-3. The CDR3 has 16 amino acids. Germline CDR1 reads MGHRA; CDR2 reads YSYEKL. The CDR3 region is CASSQGEVTSTDTQYF.

V gene TRBV25-1 combines with J gene TRBJ1-1. Germline V gene data show CDR1 as MGHDK and CDR2 as SYGVNS. This CDR3 has 12 amino acids. The CDR3 loop reads CASSEYGGEAFF. The whole variable domain, remainder taken from reference TRBV25-1 and TRBJ1-1, is EADIYQTPRYLVIGTGKKITLECSQTMGHDKMYWYQQDPGMELHLIHYSYGVNSTEKGDLSSESTVSRIRTEHFPLTLESARPSHTSQYLCASSEYGGEAFFGQGTRLTVV.

V and J are TRBV5-1 and TRBJ2-1. This CDR3 contains 14 residues. CDR1 is SGHRS and CDR2 is YFSETQ in the germline V gene. The CDR3 protein is CASSLVRTDNEQFF.

The chain combines TRBV5-1 with TRBJ1-4; no DNA is available, so the TRBD1 call from TCRdb remains unchecked. The CDR3 is 15 amino acids. Per germline, CDR1 SGHRS and CDR2 YFSETQ. The CDR3 here is CASSLGDRRFEKLFF.

The chain carries TRBV6-1 and TRBJ2-7; TCRdb indicates TRBD1, and absent DNA this call remains unverified. The germline CDR1 and CDR2 sequences are MNHNS and SASEGT. The CDR3 consists of 16 residues. The CDR3 is CASTRYRDRGGYEQYF.

V is TRBV7-8 and J is TRBJ1-5; TCRdb gives TRBD1 as the D gene, but with no DNA this cannot be confirmed. The CDR3 consists of 13 residues. Germline CDR1 and CDR2: SGHVS and FQNEAQ. The CDR3 reads CASSSRGTQPQHF.

V and J are TRBV12-3 or TRBV12-4 and TRBJ1-1; TCRdb's D call of TRBD1 is untestable without DNA. The length of the CDR3 is 14 residues. CDR3 sequence reads: CASSFQGANTEAFF.

V usage is TRBV14 and J usage is TRBJ2-1; TCRdb proposes TRBD2, but this gene call is untestable without DNA. Per the germline V gene, CDR1 is SGHDN and CDR2 is FVKESK. CDR3 length equals 18 residues. The CDR3 is CASSQDRVTSGDYNEQFF. Looking up the rest from reference TRBV14 and TRBJ2-1 gives the full variable domain: EAGVTQFPSHSVIEKGQTVTLRCDPISGHDNLYWYRRVMGKEIKFLLHFVKESKQDESGMPNNRFLAERTGGTYSTLKVQPAELEDSGVYFCASSQDRVTSGDYNEQFFGPGTRLTVL.

This chain uses TRBV29-1 with TRBJ2-1; without DNA, the TCRdb call of TRBD1 cannot be checked. Germline loops: CDR1 SQVTM, CDR2 ANQGSEA. The CDR3 is 12 amino acids. The CDR3 sequence is CSVQDSRVEQFF.

The chain is built from TRBV24-1 and TRBJ2-3; without DNA, the TCRdb call of TRBD1 cannot be checked. This CDR3 is built from 14 residues. CDR1 and CDR2 from the germline V gene are KGHDR and SFDVKD. The CDR3 loop reads CATSDSPAAHTQYF.

J is TRBJ2-7 and V is TRBV27. CDR3 length equals 12 residues. Germline lookup yields CDR1 MNHEY and CDR2 SMNVEV (reference sequence). The CDR3 protein is CASSLGSLDEYF.

CDR3 sequence: CASSQVLGQRNQPQHF. This chain uses TRBV4-3 with TRBJ1-5. CDR1 and CDR2 from the germline V gene are LGHNA and YSLEER. This CDR3 contains 16 residues.

This chain connects TRBV12-3 or TRBV12-4 to TRBJ2-7; TCRdb returns TRBD1, unconfirmable since there is no DNA. This CDR3 has 15 amino acids. CDR3 amino acids: CASSPGQARAYEQYF.

The chain recombines TRBV5-1 with TRBJ1-1. There are 14 residues in the CDR3. CDR1 SGHRS and CDR2 YFSETQ come from the germline V gene. The CDR3 protein is CASSLVVGLTEAFF.

The chain employs TRBV7-9 and TRBJ1-5; TCRdb's assignment of TRBD1 cannot be checked, as there is no DNA. Germline CDR1 is SEHNR and CDR2 is FQNEAQ (reference sequence). CDR3 length: 13 amino acids. CDR3: CASSLKGAITQHF.

The V call is TRBV7-9, the J call TRBJ1-1; the D call of TRBD1 rests on TCRdb alone, since no DNA is present to check it. CDR3 length: 14 residues. Germline lookup yields CDR1 SEHNR and CDR2 FQNEAQ (reference sequence). The CDR3: CASSWQGANTEAFF.

This chain connects TRBV24-1 to TRBJ2-5; the TCRdb D gene call, TRBD1, has no DNA to confirm it. The germline gives CDR1 KGHDR, CDR2 SFDVKD. The CDR3 is 15 residues long. The CDR3 region is CATSDPRGAGETQYF.

V and J are TRBV11-2 and TRBJ1-5; TCRdb names TRBD1, which stays unverified in the absence of DNA. CDR3 length: 14 amino acids. Germline V gene lookup returns CDR1 SGHAT and CDR2 FQNNGV. This chain's CDR3 is CASSLNQGGQPQHF.

The chain couples TRBV20-1 to TRBJ1-1; TCRdb lists TRBD1, though no DNA is available to test this call. Germline CDR1 is DFQATT and CDR2 is SNEGSKA (reference sequence). CDR3 length: 15 amino acids. This chain's CDR3 is CSARDGGQLNTEAFF.

J is TRBJ1-4 and V is TRBV11-2. This CDR3 has 16 residues. Germline V CDR1 and CDR2: SGHAT, FQNNGV. CDR3 amino acids: CASSLGTWTEEEKLFF. Drawing the rest from reference TRBV11-2 and TRBJ1-4, the complete variable domain is EAGVAQSPRYKIIEKRQSVAFWCNPISGHATLYWYQQILGQGPKLLIQFQNNGVVDDSQLPKDRFSAERLKGVDSTLKIQPAKLEDSAVYLCASSLGTWTEEEKLFFGSGTQLSVL.

The genes are TRBV30 and TRBJ1-4; as DNA is missing, the TRBD1 call by TCRdb cannot be tested. There are 15 residues in the CDR3. From germline, CDR1 is GTSNPN and CDR2 SVGIG (reference sequence). Here the CDR3 reads CAWTPGGTGLGKLFF.

The chain employs TRBV12-3 or TRBV12-4 and TRBJ1-6. The CDR3 runs to 16 residues. The CDR3 sequence: CASSLNAASYNSPLHF.

This chain joins TRBV7-2 and TRBJ1-5; the TRBD1 assignment by TCRdb is unverifiable without DNA. The CDR3 loop spans 15 amino acids. CDR1 is SGHTA and CDR2 is FQGNSA in the germline V gene. The CDR3 region is CASSLDSYSNQPQHF.

This rearrangement joins TRBV4-2 to TRBJ1-5. CDR1 and CDR2 from the germline V gene are LGHNA and YNFKEQ. The CDR3 runs to 14 residues. The chain's CDR3 is CASSQAHSNQPQHF.

The rearrangement uses TRBV4-1 and TRBJ2-5; lacking DNA, the TRBD2 call made by TCRdb goes unchecked. This CDR3 region has 16 residues. The germline gives CDR1 MGHRA, CDR2 YSYEKL. The CDR3 is CASSQVAPLAKETHYF.